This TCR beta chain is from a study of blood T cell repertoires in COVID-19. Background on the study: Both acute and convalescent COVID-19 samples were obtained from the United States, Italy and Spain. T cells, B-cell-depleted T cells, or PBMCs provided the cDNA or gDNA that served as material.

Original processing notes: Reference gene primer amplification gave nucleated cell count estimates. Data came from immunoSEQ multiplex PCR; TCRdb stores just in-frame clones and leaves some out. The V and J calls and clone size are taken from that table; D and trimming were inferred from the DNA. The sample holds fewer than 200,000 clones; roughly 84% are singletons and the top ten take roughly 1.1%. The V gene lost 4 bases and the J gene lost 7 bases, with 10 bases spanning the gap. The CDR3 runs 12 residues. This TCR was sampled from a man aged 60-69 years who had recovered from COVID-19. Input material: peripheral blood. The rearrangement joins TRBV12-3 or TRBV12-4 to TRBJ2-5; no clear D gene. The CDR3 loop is CASSSYQVTQYF. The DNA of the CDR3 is TGTGCCAGCAGTTCCTACCAGGTGACCCAGTACTTC.